This T cell receptor beta chain appears in the sequencing data of a study of shared clonotypes between healthy human individuals. Study-wide results and limits: Memory subsets generally showed lower estimated richness than naive subsets. Clonotype sharing among the donors was expected to vary with sequencing depth.

Only CD45RO-negative cells positively selected for CCR7 counted as naive CD8 cells, so terminally differentiated effector memory CD45RA+ cells were excluded. Free of recent acute infections or vaccinations, the donors were healthy HIV-negative adults. Remarks on this clone: Its antigen is undetermined.

Profiled with immunoSEQ multiplex PCR; TCRdb holds only in-frame clones, not every one. The sample yields about 2.1 million clones, 93% seen once. V was clipped by 1 base and J by 4 bases; unmatched bases: 5. Germline CDR1 reads SGHTA; CDR2 reads FQGTGA. The CDR3 length is 16 residues. This receptor was obtained from a man between 18 and 35 years old in good health. Some clones in this sample may be carry-over from other donors' samples. The chain is built from TRBV7-3 and TRBJ2-1, with 9 bases lining up with TRBD2. Specimen: naive CD8+ T cells from PBMCs. The CDR3 nucleotides are TGTGCCAGCAGCTTAAAGGCTAGCGGGAAATACAATGAGCAGTTCTTC. It codes for CASSLKASGKYNEQFF.